Below, 14 T cell receptor beta chains from the same sample are listed, as sequenced in a study of identifying expanded T cells in peripheral blood. Using immunoSEQ multiplex PCR, the repertoire was profiled, and TCRdb retains in-frame clones only, with some absent. The sample has over 100,000 clones, 88% seen once. Material: blood. The origin of the receptors is a person between 18 and 75 years old in good health.

The chain joins TRBV6-7 to TRBJ1-5, with D possibly being TRBD1 (5 bases). TRBV6-7 carries the ORF label, with uncertain function. V was clipped by 4 bases and J by 2 bases, with 18 bases between them. The CDR3 covers 17 residues. DNA of the CDR3: TGTGCCAGCAGTTTCCCCCGCCAGGGTGAGGGCAATCAGCCCCAGCATTTT. Protein product: CASSFPRQGEGNQPQHF.

This clone was recorded once. V usage is TRBV19 and J usage is TRBJ2-1; D gene uncertain. The CDR3 has 13 residues. Germline V gene lookup returns CDR1 LNHDA and CDR2 SQIVND (reference sequence). Trimming took 3 bases from V and 2 from J, leaving 5 bases between them. CDR3 DNA: TGTGCCAGTAGTATGGGCACCTACAATGAGCAGTTCTTC. This translates into CASSMGTYNEQFF.

The chain has TRBV2 and TRBJ1-1; TRBD1 might be the D (5 bases). Deletions cut 7 bases from V and 7 bases from J, with 16 bases between. The CDR3 has 13 amino acids. Germline CDR1 and CDR2: SNHLY and FYNNEI. CDR3 protein: CASKPGNVNEAFF. In nucleotides, the CDR3 is TGTGCCAGCAAGCCAGGGAACGTCAATGAAGCTTTCTTT.

The chain carries TRBV9 and TRBJ1-3; D is possibly TRBD1 (5 bases). Trimming took 4 bases from V and 4 from J, leaving 15 bases between them. From germline, CDR1 is SGDLS and CDR2 YYNGEE. The length of the CDR3 is 15 residues. DNA for the CDR3: TGTGCCAGCAGCCTAGGGCAGGGCACGGGAAACACCATATATTTT. It specifies CASSLGQGTGNTIYF.

The gene calls are TRBV6-6 and TRBJ2-7, with 8 positions matching TRBD1. Per the germline V gene, CDR1 is MNHNY and CDR2 is SVGAGI (reference sequence). The length of the CDR3 is 14 residues. Trimming removed 5 bases from V and 6 bases from J; junction bases left unmatched: 9. The DNA for the CDR3 is TGTGCCAGCAGTCAGGGACAGGATAGGCTCGAGCAGTACTTC. Protein: CASSQGQDRLEQYF.

The chain uses TRBV7-6 and TRBJ2-7; 13 bases are a match to TRBD2. V was clipped by 5 bases and J by 7 bases; unmatched bases: 5. Germline values: CDR1 SGHVS, CDR2 FNYEAQ. This CDR3 region has 14 residues. The CDR3 reads CASSGTSGTGEQYF. The CDR3 bases are TGTGCCAGCAGCGGGACTAGCGGGACGGGTGAGCAGTACTTC.

The rearrangement joins TRBV19 to TRBJ2-7; 9 bases match TRBD1. Germline V gives CDR1 LNHDA, CDR2 SQIVND (reference sequence). V was clipped by 4 bases and J by 5 bases; unmatched bases: 12. This CDR3 has 16 residues. The CDR3 is CASSTSSGTGNDEQYF. The CDR3 DNA is TGTGCCAGTAGTACCTCGTCCGGGACAGGGAACGACGAGCAGTACTTC. The full variable domain, rest sourced from reference TRBV19 and TRBJ2-7, is DGGITQSPKYLFRKEGQNVTLSCEQNLNHDAMYWYRQDPGQGLRLIYYSQIVNDFQKGDIAEGYSVSREKKESFPLTVTSAQKNPTAFYLCASSTSSGTGNDEQYFGPGTRLTVT.

V usage is TRBV10-3 and J usage is TRBJ2-3; D remains ambiguous. Germline values: CDR1 ENHRY, CDR2 SYGVKD. This CDR3 is 12 amino acids long. Trimming pared 4 bases from V and 4 bases from J, leaving 6 bases between. In DNA, the CDR3 is TGTGCCATCAGTGGCGTGGCAGATACGCAGTATTTT. Encoded protein: CAISGVADTQYF.

V is TRBV5-8 and J is TRBJ2-2, with D tentatively TRBD1 (6 bases). CDR1 and CDR2 (germline): SGHTS, YDEGEE. The CDR3 runs 16 residues. The V end was cut by 4 bases, the J end by 4 bases, with 17 bases between. The CDR3 here is CASSKGQWSLTGELFF. The CDR3, as DNA: TGTGCCAGCAGCAAAGGACAGTGGAGTCTCACCGGGGAGCTGTTTTTT.

The chain joins TRBV7-7 to TRBJ2-7; 9 bases align to TRBD1. Germline values: CDR1 SSHAT, CDR2 FNYEAQ (reference sequence). Trimming at V came to 0 bases and at J to 4 bases, leaving 4 bases not matched to a gene. This CDR3 contains 15 residues. CDR3 residues: CASSLAHGQGYEQYF. The CDR3 DNA reads TGTGCCAGCAGCTTAGCACACGGACAGGGGTACGAGCAGTACTTC. The whole variable domain, filled in from reference TRBV7-7 and TRBJ2-7, reads GAGVSQSPRYKVTKRGQDVTLRCDPISSHATLYWYQQALGQGPEFLTYFNYEAQPDKSGLPSDRFSAERPEGSISTLTIQRTEQRDSAMYRCASSLAHGQGYEQYFGPGTRLTVT.

The chain combines TRBV27 with TRBJ2-1; D is unclear. Trimming took off 3 bases at V and 0 bases at J, with 12 bases between the two ends. This CDR3 has 16 residues. Germline-derived CDR1 and CDR2 are MNHEY and SMNVEV (reference sequence). The CDR3 sequence is CASSLGSFSSYNEQFF. The CDR3, as DNA: TGTGCCAGCAGTTTGGGCAGCTTCAGCTCCTACAATGAGCAGTTCTTC.

This CDR3 is CASSLGVNYGYTF. CDR3 bases: TGTGCCAGCAGCTTAGGAGTTAACTATGGCTACACCTTC. The V and J genes are TRBV7-2 and TRBJ1-2, with D unresolved. Germline CDR1 SGHTA, CDR2 FQGNSA. The CDR3 loop spans 13 amino acids. With 1 base removed from V and 1 base from J, the gap between germline ends came to 4 bases.

This sequence joins TRBV4-2 and TRBJ1-1; D unclear. The germline gives CDR1 LGHNA, CDR2 YNFKEQ. The CDR3 covers 15 residues. V was trimmed by 0 bases and J by 5 bases, leaving 13 bases between them. The CDR3 loop reads CASSQDPPVGTEAFF. For the CDR3, the DNA is TGTGCCAGCAGCCAAGATCCCCCGGTCGGGACTGAAGCTTTCTTT.

The V gene is TRBV19, the J gene TRBJ2-3, with 7 bases matching TRBD1. The CDR3 has 14 amino acids. Germline V gene data show CDR1 as LNHDA and CDR2 as SQIVND (reference sequence). V lost 3 bases, J lost 5 bases, and 5 bases stayed unmatched. CDR3 nucleotide sequence: TGTGCCAGTAGTATGACAGGGAGTTTAGATACGCAGTATTTT. This encodes CASSMTGSLDTQYF.